This T cell receptor (beta chain) is from a study of OX40 agonist ivuxolimab in advanced cancers. Overall study results and limits: Clonal expansion from baseline to week 6 occurred in both CD4+ and CD8+ T cells. Researchers report that CD8+ T cells had, on average, more expanded clones than CD4+.

The repertoire was sequenced with immunoSEQ multiplex PCR; TCRdb's copy has only in-frame clones and lacks some. The table records 84,000 or so clones, about 89% of them present only once. Germline CDR1 is MDHEN and CDR2 is SYDVKM. The CDR3 loop spans 17 amino acids. J gave up 3 bases and V 4 bases, and 10 bases lay outside the gene matches. For this clone: The antigen is not known.

The receptor was derived from an adult with an advanced solid tumor such as melanoma, head and neck, liver or kidney cancer. The sequencing used CD4+ or CD8+ T cells sorted from blood, collected in a trial of the OX40 agonist ivuxolimab. The V gene is TRBV28, the J gene TRBJ1-3, with 9 bases aligning to TRBD1. CDR3 sequence (DNA): TGTGCCAGCAGTTCACCCCAACAGGGGGCTTTTGGAAACACCATATATTTT. Its translation: CASSSPQQGAFGNTIYF. Drawing the rest from reference TRBV28 and TRBJ1-3, the complete variable domain is DVKVTQSSRYLVKRTGEKVFLECVQDMDHENMFWYRQDPGLGLRLIYFSYDVKMKEKGDIPEGYSVSREKKERFSLILESASTNQTSMYLCASSSPQQGAFGNTIYFGEGSWLTVV.